The 27 T cell receptor beta chains reported below all come from one sample, sequenced in a study of cytomegalovirus exposure and HLA in healthy donors. Both 60 Vbeta primers and 13 Jbeta primers went into the PCR. The assay was immunoSEQ multiplex PCR, and TCRdb's table has in-frame clones only and misses some. The sample lists some 190,000 clones, 70% to 85% seen once, with over 1.1% in the top ten. Sequenced input: PBMCs. Receptors originate from a man younger than 35 in good health and CMV-seronegative.

The chain joins TRBV5-1 to TRBJ2-1; 12 nucleotides match TRBD2. Trimming removed 0 bases from V and 0 bases from J; junction bases left unmatched: 7. CDR1 and CDR2 from the germline V gene are SGHRS and YFSETQ. The CDR3 runs to 19 residues. CDR3 loop: CASSLGLAGGPSSYNEQFF. The CDR3 DNA follows: TGCGCCAGCAGCTTGGGGCTAGCGGGAGGGCCGAGCTCCTACAATGAGCAGTTCTTC.

V usage is TRBV7-3 and J usage is TRBJ2-1, with TRBD2 matching over 11 bases. J was trimmed by 9 bases and V by 5 bases; bases with no gene match: 9. Germline values: CDR1 SGHTA, CDR2 FQGTGA. The CDR3 runs to 15 residues. In DNA, the CDR3 is TGTGCCAGCAGCCCCTTAGCGGGGGGGCTGGGTGAGCAGTTCTTC. Its protein product is CASSPLAGGLGEQFF. Drawing the rest from reference TRBV7-3 and TRBJ2-1, the complete variable domain is GAGVSQTPSNKVTEKGKYVELRCDPISGHTALYWYRQSLGQGPEFLIYFQGTGAADDSGLPNDRFFAVRPEGSVSTLKIQRTERGDSAVYLCASSPLAGGLGEQFFGPGTRLTVL.

J is TRBJ2-7 and V is TRBV2; 11 bases agree with TRBD2. Germline-derived CDR1 and CDR2 are SNHLY and FYNNEI. Unmatched junction bases numbered 9, after V lost 4 bases and J lost 7 bases. This CDR3 has 15 residues. The CDR3 coding sequence is TGTGCCAGCAGTGGGTTAGCGGGGGGGCCTCGGGAGCAGTACTTC. Its protein is CASSGLAGGPREQYF. The full variable domain, with the rest looked up from reference TRBV2 and TRBJ2-7, is EPEVTQTPSHQVTQMGQEVILRCVPISNHLYFYWYRQILGQKVEFLVSFYNNEISEKSEIFDDQFSVERPDGSNFTLKIRSTKLEDSAMYFCASSGLAGGPREQYFGPGTRLTVT.

This chain joins TRBV6-5 and TRBJ1-1; no clear D gene. Between the trimmed V and J ends, which lost 5 bases and 6 bases, there was a span of 16 bases. Germline CDR1 and CDR2: MNHEY and SVGAGI. There are 14 residues in the CDR3. The CDR3 loop is CASSPHSEFAEAFF. The CDR3 DNA reads TGTGCCAGCAGTCCCCACTCGGAGTTTGCTGAAGCTTTCTTT.

This chain joins TRBV28 and TRBJ2-7, with D possibly being TRBD2 (5 bases). Trimming stripped 5 bases from V and 3 bases from J, with 14 bases between. The CDR3 is made up of 14 amino acids. CDR1 and CDR2 (germline): MDHEN, SYDVKM. The DNA for the CDR3 is TGTGCCAGCAGTCCCCCCGGGAAATACTACGAGCAGTACTTC. Encoded protein: CASSPPGKYYEQYF.

This clone was detected only a few times. V is TRBV6-6 and J is TRBJ2-5; 12 nucleotides align to TRBD1. V dropped 2 bases and J dropped 5; count of bases not matched to a gene: 6. This CDR3 has 16 amino acids. Germline assignment: CDR1 MNHNY and CDR2 SVGAGI (reference sequence). For the CDR3, the DNA is TGTGCCAGCAGTTACGGGACAGGGGGCGCATGGGAGACCCAGTACTTC. Translation gives CASSYGTGGAWETQYF.

The rearrangement links TRBV7-2 to TRBJ1-2; D is unresolved. The CDR3 consists of 15 residues. Germline V gives CDR1 SGHTA, CDR2 FQGNSA. Trimming cost V 5 bases and J 5 bases, with 18 bases left between them. CDR3 nucleotides: TGTGCCAGCAGCGTAGACGGCGCGGTGAGGTATGGCTACACCTTC. It encodes CASSVDGAVRYGYTF.

The V call is TRBV13, the J call TRBJ2-7; 8 bases map to TRBD1. Unmatched junction bases numbered 6, after V lost 1 base and J lost 4 bases. The length of the CDR3 is 15 residues. Germline values: CDR1 PRHDT, CDR2 FYEKMQ (reference sequence). The CDR3 region has the DNA TGTGCCAGCAGCTTAGACAGGACAGGGTTATACGAGCAGTACTTC. Translating it yields CASSLDRTGLYEQYF.

In this sample, this clone turned up once. The V gene is TRBV19, the J gene TRBJ1-5; 9 nucleotides match TRBD1. CDR1 and CDR2 from the germline V gene are LNHDA and SQIVND (reference sequence). The CDR3 sequence is 16 residues long. The J segment lost 1 base and the V segment lost 4 bases, leaving 5 bases of the junction unmatched. The CDR3 DNA is TGTGCCAGTAGTAACAGGGGGCTTGGGAGCAATCAGCCCCAGCATTTT. Translating gives CASSNRGLGSNQPQHF.

The chain recombines TRBV7-2 with TRBJ2-3, with D perhaps matching TRBD2 (5 bases). Deletions cut 4 bases from V and 2 bases from J, with 13 bases between. Germline assignment: CDR1 SGHTA and CDR2 FQGNSA. This CDR3 has 15 amino acids. CDR3 region: CASSSWTLYTDTQYF. The DNA of the CDR3 is TGTGCCAGCAGCTCCTGGACTCTTTACACAGATACGCAGTATTTT.

This clone was detected a few times. This sequence joins TRBV4-1 and TRBJ1-1; maybe TRBD1 (5 bases). V dropped 4 bases and J dropped 4 bases, with 19 bases sitting between them. The germline CDR1 and CDR2 sequences are MGHRA and YSYEKL. The CDR3 covers 16 residues. The CDR3 nucleotides are TGCGCCAGCAGCCTCGAGGCTAGAGGGGAGGGCACTGAAGCTTTCTTT. This gives the protein CASSLEARGEGTEAFF.

This chain connects TRBV4-1 to TRBJ2-1, with TRBD1 identical over 10 bases. CDR3 size: 15 residues. CDR1 MGHRA and CDR2 YSYEKL come from the germline V gene. Losses at the gene ends were 3 bases for V and 7 bases for J; bases not matched to a gene: 6. The CDR3 DNA reads as TGCGCCAGCAGCCACGGGACAGGGGTAAAAAATGAGCAGTTCTTC. Translated, it gives CASSHGTGVKNEQFF.

The rearrangement joins TRBV15 to TRBJ2-3, with TRBD2 identical over 11 bases. V gave up 0 bases and J gave up 5 bases; unmatched junction bases: 10. Germline V gene lookup returns CDR1 LNHNV and CDR2 YYDKDF (reference sequence). This CDR3 has 18 amino acids. The CDR3 nucleotides read TGTGCCACCAGCAGAGATAGGTTAGCGGGAGGGGTAAGAGATACGCAGTATTTT. It specifies CATSRDRLAGGVRDTQYF. Full variable domain (outside the CDR3, taken from reference TRBV15 and TRBJ2-3): DAMVIQNPRYQVTQFGKPVTLSCSQTLNHNVMYWYQQKSSQAPKLLFHYYDKDFNNEADTPDNFQSRRPNTSFCFLDIRSPGLGDTAMYLCATSRDRLAGGVRDTQYFGPGTRLTVL.

This clone has a single count. The rearrangement uses TRBV2 and TRBJ2-2, with 8 nucleotides matching TRBD1. The CDR3 consists of 14 residues. V was clipped by 4 bases and J by 3 bases; unmatched bases: 1. Germline V CDR1 and CDR2: SNHLY, FYNNEI. CDR3 nucleotide sequence: TGTGCCAGCAGTGGGGACAGGTACACCGGGGAGCTGTTTTTT. This translates into CASSGDRYTGELFF.

The chain recombines TRBV2 with TRBJ2-2; 12 nucleotides line up with TRBD2. The J segment lost 7 bases and the V segment lost 3 bases, leaving 6 bases of the junction unmatched. Germline lookup yields CDR1 SNHLY and CDR2 FYNNEI. The length of the CDR3 is 16 residues. The CDR3 here is CASSEASGGVNGELFF. The CDR3 DNA reads TGTGCCAGCAGTGAGGCTAGCGGGGGGGTTAACGGGGAGCTGTTTTTT. Drawing the rest from reference TRBV2 and TRBJ2-2, the complete variable domain is EPEVTQTPSHQVTQMGQEVILRCVPISNHLYFYWYRQILGQKVEFLVSFYNNEISEKSEIFDDQFSVERPDGSNFTLKIRSTKLEDSAMYFCASSEASGGVNGELFFGEGSRLTVL.

The CDR3 DNA reads as TGTGCCAGCTCACCGGGACAAGGGGATTCACCCCTCCACTTT. This sequence encodes CASSPGQGDSPLHF. The chain combines TRBV18 with TRBJ1-6; tentative D call: TRBD1 (6 bases). V gave up 3 bases and J gave up 8 bases, with 11 bases separating them. Germline assignment: CDR1 KGHSH and CDR2 LQKENI. CDR3 length: 14 residues.

The chain has TRBV2 and TRBJ2-3; 10 nucleotides align to TRBD2. V was pared by 3 bases and J by 6 bases, with 6 bases of the junction left unmatched. Germline values: CDR1 SNHLY, CDR2 FYNNEI. There are 15 residues in the CDR3. The CDR3 region has the DNA TGTGCCAGCAGTGACGGGGTTAGCGGGGGGGATACGCAGTATTTT. Translated, it gives CASSDGVSGGDTQYF.

This chain uses TRBV19 with TRBJ1-5, with D hard to call. The germline V and J ends were trimmed by 1 base and 1 base, with 5 bases remaining between them. This CDR3 has 14 residues. Germline CDR1 LNHDA, CDR2 SQIVND (reference sequence). DNA of the CDR3: TGTGCCAGTAGTATAGGAGGGAGCAATCAGCCCCAGCATTTT. This encodes CASSIGGSNQPQHF.

This chain connects TRBV7-2 to TRBJ1-3, with D tentatively TRBD1 (6 bases). From germline, CDR1 is SGHTA and CDR2 FQGNSA. The CDR3 length is 17 residues. Trimming took off 5 bases at V and 7 bases at J, with 24 bases between the two ends. The CDR3 is CASSQARAGASGNTIYF. Here the CDR3 DNA reads TGTGCCAGCAGCCAAGCTCGGGCGGGGGCAAGCGGCAACACCATATATTTT.

The chain carries TRBV6-4 and TRBJ2-3; D might be TRBD2 (5 bases). Trimming removed 3 bases at V and 2 bases at J, with 9 bases between. The CDR3 is 14 residues long. Germline V gene lookup returns CDR1 MRHNA and CDR2 SNTAGT. The CDR3: CASSEGLNTDTQYF. CDR3 nucleotides: TGTGCCAGCAGTGAAGGACTTAACACAGATACGCAGTATTTT.

This clone has just a few counts. The V gene is TRBV18, the J gene TRBJ1-3, with D unresolved. The CDR3 length is 15 residues. V lost 0 bases to trimming and J lost 0 bases, with 6 bases between them. Germline-derived CDR1 and CDR2 are KGHSH and LQKENI. Here the CDR3 reads CASSPPTNSGNTIYF. The CDR3 nucleotides read TGTGCCAGCTCACCACCAACTAACTCTGGAAACACCATATATTTT. Drawing the rest from reference TRBV18 and TRBJ1-3, the complete variable domain is NAGVMQNPRHLVRRRGQEARLRCSPMKGHSHVYWYRQLPEEGLKFMVYLQKENIIDESGMPKERFSAEFPKEGPSILRIQQVVRGDSAAYFCASSPPTNSGNTIYFGEGSWLTVV.

The rearrangement links TRBV4-3 to TRBJ2-1, with 9 positions matching TRBD2. Germline trimming cut 1 base from V and 10 bases from J; bases unmatched to any gene: 8. Germline CDR1 is LGHNA and CDR2 is YSLEER. This CDR3 is 15 amino acids long. Here the CDR3 reads CASSQVLAGEGEQFF. DNA for the CDR3: TGCGCCAGCAGCCAAGTGTTAGCGGGGGAGGGCGAGCAGTTCTTC.

This chain joins TRBV9 and TRBJ1-1, with D tentatively TRBD1 (6 bases). The CDR3 has 15 amino acids. V was clipped by 0 bases and J by 7 bases, with 16 bases between them. In germline, CDR1 is SGDLS, CDR2 YYNGEE. Written as DNA, the CDR3 is TGTGCCAGCAGCGTAGAGGCAGGGGTTGATGATGAAGCTTTCTTT. It translates to CASSVEAGVDDEAFF.

The chain employs TRBV27 and TRBJ1-2, with TRBD1 matching 8 bases. Looked up from germline, CDR1 is MNHEY and CDR2 is SMNVEV (reference sequence). V lost 5 bases, J lost 4 bases, and 3 bases stayed unmatched. CDR3 length equals 13 residues. Written as DNA, the CDR3 is TGTGCCAGCAGTACAGGGGGGTTCTATGGCTACACCTTC. It specifies CASSTGGFYGYTF.

CDR3 bases: TGTGCCTGGAGAAGGGGGAACACCATATATTTT. It translates to CAWRRGNTIYF. V usage is TRBV30 and J usage is TRBJ1-3, with D tentatively TRBD1 (6 bases). The CDR3 covers 11 residues. Germline V gives CDR1 GTSNPN, CDR2 SVGIG (reference sequence). V shed 3 bases and J shed 7 bases, with 7 bases lying between them.

The rearrangement joins TRBV19 to TRBJ1-2; tentative D call: TRBD1 (6 bases). Per the germline V gene, CDR1 is LNHDA and CDR2 is SQIVND (reference sequence). There are 17 residues in the CDR3. The V and J ends lost 6 bases and 0 bases respectively, with 20 bases between them. CDR3 nucleotide sequence: TGTGCCAGTAGACCCGTCCTACAGGGTAAAGCTAACTATGGCTACACCTTC. Translation gives CASRPVLQGKANYGYTF.

The chain is built from TRBV2 and TRBJ1-5, with a weak D call TRBD1 (5 bases). The CDR3 consists of 17 residues. Germline V gives CDR1 SNHLY, CDR2 FYNNEI. The germline V and J ends were trimmed by 0 bases and 6 bases, with 18 bases remaining between them. This CDR3 is CASSEARGGPLPQPQHF. The CDR3 DNA reads as TGTGCCAGCAGTGAAGCGCGGGGGGGTCCCTTGCCTCAGCCCCAGCATTTT.